This T cell receptor (beta chain) was found in a study of T-cell reconstitution after alpha-beta-depleted transplantation in children. Overall study results and limits: T-cell numbers and diversity, one year after transplant, stemmed largely from T cells that were newly produced. Two months or so post-transplant, alpha-beta T cells reportedly derived from several hundred expanded graft clones.

Unique molecular identifiers tagged the TCRbeta library. TCRdb itself ran the PCR reads through MiXCR, one entry per CDR3 protein. The sample lists some 48,000 distinct CDR3 sequences; about 5% were seen once. V lost 5 bases and J lost 9; bases outside the gene matches: 15. The CDR3 has 15 amino acids. CDR1 and CDR2 from the germline V gene are MNHEY and SMNVEV (reference sequence). About this clonotype: Its antigen is still unknown.

The material was PBMCs, mostly from graft donor cells, obtained 60 days after TCRalphabeta/CD19-depleted stem cell transplant. The chain employs TRBV27 and TRBJ2-5; 7 bases match TRBD1. The TCR comes from a female patient aged 2 to 10 who had a stem cell transplant for aplastic anemia, so the T cells may come from the graft donor. The CDR3 spells CASSVGTAPLGAQYF. Here the CDR3 DNA reads TGTGCCAGCAGTGTCGGGACAGCTCCCCTCGGGGCCCAGTACTTC.